These 18 T cell receptor beta chains originate from one sample sequenced in a study of identical twins. MiXCR, run by TCRdb on the 5' RACE reads, gives a single entry per CDR3 protein. The top ten clones hold approximately 10% of a sample with under 300,000 distinct CDR3 sequences, about 14% of them seen once. The sequencing sample was made of memory (CD45RO+) T cells sorted from blood. All receptors derive from a woman aged 18-30 years in good health.

In this sample, this clonotype turned up a few times. V gene TRBV5-1 combines with J gene TRBJ2-5; no clear D. The germline V gene has CDR1 SGHRS and CDR2 YFSETQ. Trimming stripped 2 bases from V and 2 bases from J, with 13 bases between. CDR3 length: 15 amino acids. The CDR3 here is CASSFGPPPQETQYF. The CDR3 region has the DNA TGCGCCAGCAGCTTCGGACCCCCCCCACAAGAGACCCAGTACTTC.

This clonotype was observed at least ten times. This chain connects TRBV5-1 to TRBJ2-3; D unclear. The CDR3 runs 12 residues. The germline V and J ends were trimmed by 5 bases and 1 base, with 5 bases remaining between them. The germline V gene encodes CDR1 SGHRS and CDR2 YFSETQ. CDR3 in DNA: TGCGCCAGCAGAGAGCGCACAGATACGCAGTATTTT. Translation: CASRERTDTQYF.

The chain carries TRBV27 and TRBJ2-7, with D possibly matching TRBD2 (6 bases). V was trimmed by 4 bases and J by 3 bases, leaving 19 bases between them. Germline CDR1 and CDR2: MNHEY and SMNVEV (reference sequence). The CDR3 loop spans 16 amino acids. The CDR3 nucleotides read TGTGCCAGCAGTTGGGGACTCCCTAAAGACTTCTACGAGCAGTACTTC. Translation gives CASSWGLPKDFYEQYF.

This clonotype was observed many times. This chain joins TRBV12-3 or TRBV12-4 and TRBJ2-7; D is possibly TRBD2 (6 bases). This CDR3 region has 10 residues. Trimming took off 8 bases at V and 4 bases at J, with 6 bases between the two ends. This chain's CDR3 is CASGGYEQYF. CDR3 sequence (DNA): TGTGCCAGCGGGGGGTACGAGCAGTACTTC.

The chain employs TRBV9 and TRBJ1-1; TRBD1 might be the D (5 bases). This CDR3 is built from 13 residues. Germline-derived CDR1 and CDR2 are SGDLS and YYNGEE. Deletions cut 4 bases from V and 3 bases from J, with 10 bases between. The CDR3 reads CASSSGLDTEAFF. Written as DNA, the CDR3 is TGTGCCAGCAGCTCAGGGCTCGACACTGAAGCTTTCTTT.

This clonotype has more than one count but fewer than ten. The J gene is TRBJ1-1, the V gene TRBV11-2, with D hard to call. The germline V gene has CDR1 SGHAT and CDR2 FQNNGV. CDR3 size: 14 residues. V lost 3 bases, J lost 5 bases, and 13 bases lay in between. The CDR3 reads CASSLIARRTEAFF. In nucleotides, the CDR3 is TGTGCCAGCAGCTTGATAGCTCGACGGACTGAAGCTTTCTTT.

This clonotype came up a few times. The gene calls are TRBV10-1 and TRBJ2-7; weak D call: TRBD1 (5 bases). The CDR3 is 15 amino acids. The germline gives CDR1 WNHNN, CDR2 SYGVQD (reference sequence). The CDR3 region is CANRGRGWVIYEQYF. The DNA for the CDR3 is TGCGCGAACAGAGGAAGGGGATGGGTGATTTACGAGCAGTACTTC.

This clonotype has a handful of counts. J is TRBJ2-7 and V is TRBV6-5; D unclear. There are 12 residues in the CDR3. V lost 5 bases and J lost 4, with 9 bases in between. Per the germline V gene, CDR1 is MNHEY and CDR2 is SVGAGI. The CDR3: CASSHSEYEQYF. The CDR3 coding sequence is TGTGCCAGCAGTCATAGTGAGTACGAGCAGTACTTC.

CDR3 sequence reads: CASSYPGLAGGMAKNIQYF. For the CDR3, the DNA is TGTGCCAGCAGTTACCCAGGACTAGCGGGAGGGATGGCCAAAAACATTCAGTACTTC. The V gene is TRBV6-5, the J gene TRBJ2-4, with 15 bases aligning to TRBD2. Trimming cost V 2 bases and J 1 base; bases outside gene matches: 6. The CDR3 covers 19 residues. CDR1 and CDR2 (germline): MNHEY, SVGAGI.

V is TRBV20-1 and J is TRBJ2-2, with unresolved D. V shed 6 bases and J shed 0 bases, with 14 bases lying between them. Germline V gene data show CDR1 as DFQATT and CDR2 as SNEGSKA (reference sequence). This CDR3 contains 15 residues. CDR3 nucleotides: TGCAGTGCGCCCGTCCAAAACCCGAACACCGGGGAGCTGTTTTTT. This encodes CSAPVQNPNTGELFF.

The table lists this clonotype with a few counts. The rearrangement links TRBV7-8 to TRBJ2-7, with a possible D match to TRBD2 (5 bases). CDR1 is SGHVS, CDR2 FQNEAQ, per germline. V lost 2 bases, J lost 4 bases, and 21 bases lay in between. This CDR3 is 17 amino acids long. The CDR3 loop reads CASSLTSDFYLPYEQYF. CDR3 bases: TGTGCCAGCAGCTTAACATCGGACTTCTACCTTCCTTACGAGCAGTACTTC.

This clonotype was picked up a small number of times. The chain is built from TRBV20-1 and TRBJ2-7; D is unclear. This CDR3 has 14 residues. Trimming removed 5 bases from V and 6 bases from J, with 20 bases in between. CDR1 DFQATT and CDR2 SNEGSKA come from the germline V gene (reference sequence). This CDR3 reads CSAHLGGPKAEQYF. In DNA, the CDR3 is TGCAGTGCTCATCTCGGCGGCCCAAAGGCCGAGCAGTACTTC.

This sequence joins TRBV27 and TRBJ2-5; D is unresolved. Deletions cut 3 bases from V and 2 bases from J, with 7 bases between. The germline V gene encodes CDR1 MNHEY and CDR2 SMNVEV (reference sequence). The CDR3 has 13 amino acids. The CDR3 region is CASSFAVQETQYF. CDR3 bases: TGTGCCAGCAGTTTTGCGGTACAAGAGACCCAGTACTTC.

The gene calls are TRBV5-1 and TRBJ2-7; tentatively, D is TRBD2 (5 bases). Germline loops: CDR1 SGHRS, CDR2 YFSETQ. The CDR3 runs 15 residues. V was cut by 2 bases and J by 1 base, with 13 bases left in between. The CDR3 nucleotides read TGCGCCAGCAGCTTTGGATCCTCGGGGTCCTACGAGCAGTACTTC. Translation gives CASSFGSSGSYEQYF.

This chain connects TRBV20-1 to TRBJ2-3, with TRBD2 as a possible D gene (6 bases). Trimming took 1 base from V and 6 from J, leaving 17 bases between them. The CDR3 contains 15 residues. Germline values: CDR1 DFQATT, CDR2 SNEGSKA (reference sequence). The CDR3 DNA is TGCAGTGCTAGAGGAGCTCGGGGGAAATCCGATACGCAGTATTTT. It is translated as CSARGARGKSDTQYF.

V and J are TRBV10-3 and TRBJ2-7, with D unclear. The CDR3 spans 13 residues. Germline V CDR1 and CDR2: ENHRY, SYGVKD. V was shortened by 6 bases and J by 3 bases, with 12 bases between the two germline ends. The CDR3: CAIRLMPGYEQYF. The DNA for the CDR3 is TGTGCCATCAGGTTGATGCCGGGCTACGAGCAGTACTTC.

This chain uses TRBV3-1 with TRBJ2-5, with D tentatively TRBD2 (5 bases). V lost 2 bases to trimming and J lost 4 bases, with 11 bases between them. This CDR3 comprises 14 residues. Germline V gene sequence: CDR1 LGHDT, CDR2 YNNKEL (reference sequence). CDR3 nucleotides: TGTGCCAGCAGCCAATCCGAGGGATCAGAGACCCAGTACTTC. This codes for CASSQSEGSETQYF.

The V and J genes are TRBV5-1 and TRBJ2-2, with a possible D match to TRBD2 (6 bases). The CDR3 is made up of 14 amino acids. The V end lost 7 bases, the J end lost 0 bases, and 10 bases lay between the germline ends. Looked up from germline, CDR1 is SGHRS and CDR2 is YFSETQ. Here the CDR3 DNA reads TGCGCCAGCCGGGGGAAAACGAACACCGGGGAGCTGTTTTTT. Translated: CASRGKTNTGELFF.